This is a list of T cell receptor beta chains from one sample in a study of beta chain features in type 1 diabetes. Sequenced by immunoSEQ multiplex PCR; TCRdb stores in-frame clones only, minus some. The sample holds about 140,000 clones, about 9.7% seen once. Material: central memory CD4+ T cells from blood. These receptors were collected from a woman between 35 and 50 years old in good health. The CDR3 runs from the conserved cysteine through the conserved F or W. Each record gives: J gene, D gene, clone size, V gene, CDR3 protein, CDR3 DNA. A D gene is named only where the DNA matches it firmly. Only part of the rows carry a size: once, few, many, or a class if the clone is expanded.

j_call: TRBJ2-7
d_call: TRBD2
clone_size: -
v_call: TRBV5-5
cdr3_aa: CASSWGLAEYEQYF
cdr3_nt: TGTGCCAGCAGTTGGGGACTAGCGGAATACGAGCAGTACTTC

j_call: TRBJ1-2
d_call: TRBD1
clone_size: few
v_call: TRBV2
cdr3_aa: CASSYPARGQVYGYTF
cdr3_nt: TGTGCCAGCAGTTACCCCGCCAGGGGGCAAGTCTATGGCTACACCTTC

j_call: TRBJ1-5
d_call: TRBD1
clone_size: few
v_call: TRBV6-1
cdr3_aa: CASRSGTGGQPQHF
cdr3_nt: TGTGCCAGCAGATCCGGGACAGGTGGTCAGCCCCAGCATTTT

j_call: TRBJ2-5
d_call: -
clone_size: few
v_call: TRBV2
cdr3_aa: CASSDLGQETQYF
cdr3_nt: TGTGCCAGCAGTGACCTAGGCCAAGAGACCCAGTACTTC

j_call: TRBJ1-1
d_call: -
clone_size: -
v_call: TRBV5-1
cdr3_aa: CASSFSMNTEAFF
cdr3_nt: TGCGCCAGCAGCTTTTCCATGAACACTGAAGCTTTCTTT

j_call: TRBJ2-1
d_call: -
clone_size: -
v_call: TRBV25-1
cdr3_aa: CASVRGAVNEQFF
cdr3_nt: TGTGCCAGCGTTCGGGGGGCAGTCAATGAGCAGTTCTTC

j_call: TRBJ1-1
d_call: -
clone_size: -
v_call: TRBV10-3
cdr3_aa: CAISDGERATEAFF
cdr3_nt: TGTGCCATCAGTGACGGGGAGCGGGCCACTGAAGCTTTCTTT

j_call: TRBJ2-1
d_call: TRBD1
clone_size: few
v_call: TRBV5-8
cdr3_aa: CASSVAETGSGNEQFF
cdr3_nt: TGTGCCAGCAGCGTAGCCGAGACAGGGAGTGGTAATGAGCAGTTCTTC

j_call: TRBJ2-3
d_call: TRBD2
clone_size: few
v_call: TRBV7-2
cdr3_aa: CASSLAPGGGTDTQYF
cdr3_nt: TGTGCCAGCAGCTTAGCGCCTGGCGGGGGTACAGATACGCAGTATTTT

j_call: TRBJ1-5
d_call: TRBD1
clone_size: -
v_call: TRBV19
cdr3_aa: CASSNYGQGGGRSNQPQHF
cdr3_nt: TGTGCCAGTAGTAACTACGGACAGGGAGGGGGCAGGAGCAATCAGCCCCAGCATTTT

j_call: TRBJ1-5
d_call: -
clone_size: -
v_call: TRBV7-9
cdr3_aa: CASSLEGGGWQPQHF
cdr3_nt: TGTGCCAGCAGCTTAGAGGGCGGGGGCTGGCAGCCCCAGCATTTT

j_call: TRBJ2-2
d_call: -
clone_size: -
v_call: TRBV4-2
cdr3_aa: CASSQVSPSGGELFF
cdr3_nt: TGTGCCAGCAGCCAAGTTAGCCCCTCCGGCGGGGAGCTGTTTTTT

j_call: TRBJ2-7
d_call: TRBD2
clone_size: -
v_call: TRBV6-6
cdr3_aa: CASSFRGGSSYEQYF
cdr3_nt: TGTGCCAGCAGTTTCCGGGGGGGGAGCTCCTACGAGCAGTACTTC

j_call: TRBJ1-1
d_call: -
clone_size: few
v_call: TRBV18
cdr3_aa: CASGGRVSTEAFF
cdr3_nt: TGTGCCAGCGGAGGAAGGGTTTCCACTGAAGCTTTCTTT

j_call: TRBJ2-1
d_call: TRBD2
clone_size: -
v_call: TRBV11-2
cdr3_aa: CASSSYRGLAGGINEQFF
cdr3_nt: TGTGCCAGCAGCTCCTACCGAGGACTAGCGGGGGGGATCAATGAGCAGTTCTTC

j_call: TRBJ2-5
d_call: TRBD1
clone_size: few
v_call: TRBV5-6
cdr3_aa: CASRDKQGGYQETQYF
cdr3_nt: TGTGCCAGCAGGGACAAACAGGGGGGCTACCAAGAGACCCAGTACTTC

j_call: TRBJ2-3
d_call: TRBD2
clone_size: -
v_call: TRBV5-1
cdr3_aa: CASSLDPGGSTDTQYF
cdr3_nt: TGCGCCAGCAGCTTGGACCCGGGGGGTAGCACAGATACGCAGTATTTT

j_call: TRBJ2-5
d_call: -
clone_size: -
v_call: TRBV18
cdr3_aa: CASSPALGEQETQYF
cdr3_nt: TGTGCCAGCTCACCCGCTCTAGGAGAACAAGAGACCCAGTACTTC

j_call: TRBJ2-5
d_call: -
clone_size: -
v_call: TRBV7-2
cdr3_aa: CASSLASWGRETQYF
cdr3_nt: TGTGCCAGCAGCTTAGCTTCTTGGGGGCGGGAGACCCAGTACTTC

j_call: TRBJ2-7
d_call: TRBD1
clone_size: few
v_call: TRBV29-1
cdr3_aa: CSVVRGRGIEQYF
cdr3_nt: TGCAGCGTTGTACGTGGCAGGGGGATCGAGCAGTACTTC

j_call: TRBJ2-2
d_call: -
clone_size: few
v_call: TRBV7-9
cdr3_aa: CASSLGPAVNTGELFF
cdr3_nt: TGTGCCAGCAGCTTGGGCCCAGCGGTGAACACCGGGGAGCTGTTTTTT

j_call: TRBJ2-7
d_call: -
clone_size: few
v_call: TRBV11-2
cdr3_aa: CASSLRAGLKNEQYF
cdr3_nt: TGTGCCAGCAGCTTACGGGCGGGGCTCAAGAACGAGCAGTACTTC

j_call: TRBJ1-6
d_call: -
clone_size: -
v_call: TRBV4-3
cdr3_aa: CASSQDPAAYNSPLHF
cdr3_nt: TGCGCCAGCAGCCAAGATCCGGCGGCCTATAATTCACCCCTCCACTTT

j_call: TRBJ2-7
d_call: -
clone_size: -
v_call: TRBV2
cdr3_aa: CASRRAAAYEQYF
cdr3_nt: TGTGCCAGCAGGAGGGCAGCAGCCTACGAGCAGTACTTC

j_call: TRBJ2-7
d_call: TRBD2
clone_size: few
v_call: TRBV4-2
cdr3_aa: CASREGLAGGPIDF
cdr3_nt: TGTGCCAGCAGAGAGGGACTAGCGGGGGGGCCGATAGACTTC

j_call: TRBJ1-6
d_call: -
clone_size: -
v_call: TRBV10-3
cdr3_aa: CAISPGHQGPWDSPLHF
cdr3_nt: TGTGCCATCAGCCCGGGACACCAAGGCCCCTGGGACTCACCCCTCCACTTT

j_call: TRBJ2-5
d_call: TRBD1
clone_size: -
v_call: TRBV6-5
cdr3_aa: CASSYSGTGGGKTQYF
cdr3_nt: TGTGCCAGCAGTTACTCCGGGACAGGGGGCGGAAAGACCCAGTACTTC

j_call: TRBJ1-3
d_call: -
clone_size: -
v_call: TRBV6-5
cdr3_aa: CASSYRGSSGNTIYF
cdr3_nt: TGTGCCAGCAGTTACCGAGGGAGCTCTGGAAACACCATATATTTT

j_call: TRBJ1-4
d_call: -
clone_size: -
v_call: TRBV9
cdr3_aa: CASSQGTSYEKLFF
cdr3_nt: TGTGCCAGCAGCCAAGGGACAAGTTACGAAAAACTGTTTTTT

j_call: TRBJ2-3
d_call: -
clone_size: -
v_call: TRBV20-1
cdr3_aa: CSASYTDTQYF
cdr3_nt: TGCAGTGCTAGTTACACAGATACGCAGTATTTT

j_call: TRBJ2-1
d_call: TRBD2
clone_size: few
v_call: TRBV5-1
cdr3_aa: CASSSSGGNSYNEQFF
cdr3_nt: TGCGCCAGCAGCTCTAGCGGGGGGAACTCCTACAATGAGCAGTTCTTC

j_call: TRBJ2-2
d_call: -
clone_size: many
v_call: TRBV18
cdr3_aa: CASSPTEGLFF
cdr3_nt: TGTGCCAGCTCACCGACGGAGGGGCTGTTTTTT

j_call: TRBJ2-5
d_call: TRBD1
clone_size: few
v_call: TRBV25-1
cdr3_aa: CASSSRGGGLETQYF
cdr3_nt: TGTGCCAGCAGTTCCCGAGGGGGCGGGTTGGAGACCCAGTACTTC

j_call: TRBJ1-2
d_call: -
clone_size: -
v_call: TRBV14
cdr3_aa: CASSQAVHYGYTF
cdr3_nt: TGTGCCAGCAGCCAAGCGGTTCACTATGGCTACACCTTC

j_call: TRBJ1-5
d_call: -
clone_size: -
v_call: TRBV9
cdr3_aa: CASNPTGSANQPQHF
cdr3_nt: TGTGCCAGCAACCCGACAGGTTCAGCCAATCAGCCCCAGCATTTT

j_call: TRBJ1-6
d_call: TRBD1
clone_size: -
v_call: TRBV13
cdr3_aa: CASSPGDRESTPLHF
cdr3_nt: TGTGCCAGCAGCCCAGGGGACAGGGAAAGTACACCCCTCCACTTT

j_call: TRBJ2-2
d_call: -
clone_size: -
v_call: TRBV2
cdr3_aa: CASSAGGYPGELFF
cdr3_nt: TGTGCCAGCAGTGCAGGAGGGTACCCCGGGGAGCTGTTTTTT

j_call: TRBJ2-1
d_call: -
clone_size: few
v_call: TRBV6-1
cdr3_aa: CATQTYNEQFF
cdr3_nt: TGTGCCACCCAGACCTACAATGAGCAGTTCTTC

j_call: TRBJ1-2
d_call: -
clone_size: -
v_call: TRBV5-1
cdr3_aa: CASSLGVRGATNYGYTF
cdr3_nt: TGCGCCAGCAGCTTGGGGGTCAGGGGCGCCACTAACTATGGCTACACCTTC

j_call: TRBJ1-6
d_call: TRBD1
clone_size: few
v_call: TRBV28
cdr3_aa: CATLPGQAGSPLHF
cdr3_nt: TGTGCCACCCTCCCGGGACAGGCTGGATCACCCCTCCACTTT

j_call: TRBJ2-7
d_call: -
clone_size: -
v_call: TRBV18
cdr3_aa: CASSPPSPQGYEQYF
cdr3_nt: TGTGCCAGCTCACCACCGTCCCCACAGGGATACGAGCAGTACTTC

j_call: TRBJ2-5
d_call: TRBD1
clone_size: few
v_call: TRBV2
cdr3_aa: CASSEGQGATQYF
cdr3_nt: TGTGCCAGCAGTGAAGGGCAGGGGGCGACCCAGTACTTC

j_call: TRBJ1-1
d_call: -
clone_size: few
v_call: TRBV6-5
cdr3_aa: CASSYSREGEAFF
cdr3_nt: TGTGCCAGCAGTTACTCCAGGGAGGGTGAAGCTTTCTTT

j_call: TRBJ2-5
d_call: -
clone_size: -
v_call: TRBV7-2
cdr3_aa: CASSPPPLETQYF
cdr3_nt: TGTGCCAGCAGCCCCCCCCCATTGGAGACCCAGTACTTC

j_call: TRBJ1-6
d_call: -
clone_size: -
v_call: TRBV19
cdr3_aa: CASRERPGNSPLHF
cdr3_nt: TGTGCCAGTAGGGAAAGGCCGGGTAATTCACCCCTCCACTTT

j_call: TRBJ1-6
d_call: TRBD1
clone_size: -
v_call: TRBV6-5
cdr3_aa: CASRIGTGSDHLHF
cdr3_nt: TGTGCCAGCAGGATTGGGACAGGATCGGATCACCTCCACTTT